The T cell receptor beta chain described here comes from a study of regulatory T cells in long-lasting Graves disease (dated by TCRdb to about 2021). Study-wide context: In the newly diagnosed Graves' disease group, patients had been taking antithyroid drugs for less than 3 months. Persistent Graves' disease patients were compared with newly diagnosed Graves' disease patients by peripheral blood TCR sequencing and RNA sequencing. The study took place in China and was registered as a clinical trial. A total of about 33 samples underwent TCR sequencing, from roughly 13 patients with persistent Graves' disease and 20 or so patients with newly diagnosed Graves' disease. General findings and caveats noted by the study authors: TRBV28, TRBJ1-2 and TRBJ2-5 were preferentially used in persistent disease, while TRBV20-1 and TRBJ2-1 were favored in newly diagnosed disease. Because the primary lesion, thyroid tissue, could not be accessed, the study looked at peripheral blood alone. The small sample size was acknowledged by the authors as a limitation that may reduce accuracy. Compared with newly diagnosed patients, patients with persistent Graves' disease had lower TCR Shannon entropy and fewer highly expanded clones, which suggests clonal expansion. Sequencing and analysis were limited to the TCR beta chain. More public clonotypes were shared among persistent patients (around 2,600) than among newly diagnosed patients (roughly 1,000).

This clonotype has more than one count but fewer than ten. Its antigen remains unidentified. No base quality values were provided; no much bigger clone lies one nucleotide off. V is clipped by 6 bases and J by 6 bases, and the sequence between their germline boundaries is 12 bases long. Counted from cysteine to phenylalanine, this CDR3 has 13 amino acids. This entry keeps only the CDR3 DNA: 39 bases, framed from base 1. CDR1 and CDR2, looked up from the germline V gene, are MDHEN and SYDVKM. What this sample's time point label stands for: newly diagnosed GD, antithyroid drugs for less than 3 months. RNA was extracted from PBMCs in TRIzol for both TCR sequencing and RNA sequencing. The diagnosis of Graves' disease was made according to American Thyroid Association guidelines. Recruitment of patients was carried out at an endocrinology department in Xi'an, China. Each patient gave about 9.1 milliliters of peripheral blood, collected in an EDTA anticoagulant tube. Ficoll Paque Plus density gradient separation was used to isolate PBMCs, and no additional T cell sorting was done. An Agilent 2100 Bioanalyzer and agarose gel were used to check RNA quality, and a NanoDrop 2000 was used to measure RNA concentration.

Receptor libraries were prepared by multiplex PCR. The instrument was an Illumina HiSeq 4000. TCR beta libraries were built with iRepertoire HTBI primers and Arm-PCR amplification of CDR3 regions. PCR products were gel purified before sequencing. In the original analysis: Across samples, 60 to 75 TRBV and 13 to 15 TRBJ segments were identified and used for gene usage analysis of CDR3 amino acid clonotypes. COPE and FqMerger were used to merge filtered high-quality paired reads into contigs. BLAST was used to align contigs to IMGT TRBV, TRBD and TRBJ reference genes, with CDR3 defined following IMGT. Any clonotype with a frequency above 0.1% was classified as a highly expanded clone. Repertoire diversity was measured by Shannon entropy, and V-J evenness by the Gini coefficient. Public clonotypes were defined as clonotypes shared by more than one individual. TCRdb applied fastp at Q25 and MiXCR to the public reads, then kept only in-frame beta chains. Duplicate CDR3 protein sequences are folded into a single record with the most common DNA and genes. V and J calls and clone size were set by TCRdb, not the authors. The sample table holds around 450,000 distinct CDR3 sequences, of which 15% were seen once. The ten largest account for 7.8% of the sample.

The same data also contributed to another study, on T cells in Graves' hyperthyroidism and ophthalmopathy. From the second report: Stable Graves' hyperthyroidism was defined as the absence of progression to ophthalmopathy over 18 months of follow-up. The hyperthyroidism patients were between 18 and 65 years old and newly diagnosed, with a disease duration of less than 2 months. Exclusion was applied to patients with uncontrolled infections, other autoimmune diseases, pregnancy or lactation. Diagnoses relied on clinical symptoms, serum thyroxine and TRAb, thyroid ultrasound and orbital computed tomography. The first round of RT-PCR for the TCR CDR3 was performed with the HTBI primer set and the Qiagen OneStep RT-PCR kit. Most expanded thyroid clonotypes (frequency above 0.001) were also detected in blood, a finding suggesting that blood repertoires may reflect thyroid immune responses. A model built on a 13 V-J signature distinguished ophthalmopathy from stable hyperthyroidism, reaching 85% to 90% sensitivity and 81.08% specificity in cross-validation and 80%/75% in testing. During validation, the model predicted progression to ophthalmopathy a median of around 7 months ahead of onset, with more than 60% sensitivity and roughly 75% specificity. TCR V-J signatures able to tell the groups apart were searched for in a discovery cohort of more than 90 patients, of whom more than 40 had Graves' ophthalmopathy and around 57 had stable Graves' hyperthyroidism. Prospective prediction of ophthalmopathy was tested in an independent validation cohort consisting of 18 hyperthyroidism patients and around 17 patients who later progressed to ophthalmopathy. For training and testing, the 80 to 100 patients in the discovery cohort were randomly divided in a 7:3 ratio. In addition, the study compared T-cell repertoires in thyroid tissue and in blood from six Graves' hyperthyroidism patients. Following sampling, methimazole starting at 30 mg daily was given to hyperthyroidism patients, and high-dose intravenous methylprednisolone was given to ophthalmopathy patients. Libraries were constructed in a second round of multiplex PCR, after which size selection and purification were carried out. Libraries were sequenced paired-end with 100 bp reads on an Illumina HiSeq2000. SOAPnuke was used to process the raw data, throwing out any read that contained adapters or uncalled bases, had a mean Phred below 15, or lacked an exact constant-primer or identifier match. COPE v1.2.5 was used to merge the high-quality paired reads, and each unique nucleotide sequence was defined as a clonotype. Clonotypes were aligned to IMGT TRBV, TRBD and TRBJ reference segments using MiTCR v1.1. Analysis was restricted to V-J combinations with a frequency above 0.0001, which covered 99% to 99.2% of repertoires. The TCS score was defined as F50 (clonal expansion) divided by E x V (chaos), with BLOSUM62-based TCRdist calculated between CDR3 peptides within each V-J. Welch's t-statistics and random forest reduced around 520 V-J features to around 14, which were used in a naive Bayes classifier (R e1071). Sample size was not statistically predetermined, and blinding of investigators to group allocation was not performed. According to the paper, TCR Vbeta CDR3 sequencing was carried out on roughly 130 peripheral blood samples, which came from approximately 41 ophthalmopathy, under 80 hyperthyroidism and about 17 progressor patients.

The sample was peripheral blood mononuclear cells (PBMCs), taken at new diagnosis, from a patient treated with antithyroid drugs. The receptor was derived from a woman in her thirties or forties with Graves disease. Donor details come from another sample of the same person, matched by shared clones. The chain employs TRBV28 and TRBJ2-1, with a tentative D gene TRBD1 over 6 matching bases. The DNA sequence is given as TGTGCCAGCAGACCGGGACACAGCAATGAGCAGTTCTTC. Its protein product is CASRPGHSNEQFF.